This TCR beta chain appears in the sequencing data of a study of regulatory T cells in long-lasting Graves disease. As to time point: persistent/refractory GD, antithyroid drugs over 5 years with positive TRAb. The TCR library used RNA extracted from PBMCs. Overall study results and limits: Persistent patients had a count of shared public clonotypes (around 2,500) that exceeded that of new patients (approximately 1,000).

The sample holds many counts of this clonotype. The antigen is undetermined. Relying on iRepertoire HTBI primers and Arm-PCR of CDR3 regions, the team built TCR beta libraries. A single record per CDR3 protein comes from TCRdb applying MiXCR to the multiplex PCR reads. Of 400,000 to 500,000 distinct CDR3 sequences listed, roughly 22% were seen once; the top ten hold around 13%. Trimming removed 1 base from V and 5 bases from J, with 2 bases in between. Germline CDR1 is LGHDT and CDR2 is YNNKEL (reference sequence). The CDR3 contains 11 residues. The material sequenced was peripheral blood mononuclear cells (PBMCs), taken when the disease was refractory, from a patient treated with antithyroid drugs. The receptor's source is a female donor with Graves disease. The chain joins TRBV3-1 to TRBJ2-5; D not certain. The CDR3 sequence is CASSQVETQYF. DNA of the CDR3: TGTGCCAGCAGCCAAGTGGAGACCCAGTACTTC.